The 27 T cell receptor beta chains below come from one sample, sequenced in a study of T cells in Graves' hyperthyroidism and ophthalmopathy (dated 2019 in TCRdb). The library relied on multiplex PCR. The reads were generated on an Illumina HiSeq 2000. The TCR beta CDR3 regions were amplified from the RNA transcripts. The first round of RT-PCR for the TCR CDR3 was performed with the HTBI primer set and the Qiagen OneStep RT-PCR kit. The raw public data were reprocessed by TCRdb itself: fastp quality trimming at Q25, MiXCR clonotype calling, in-frame beta chains only. Records with the same CDR3 protein are collapsed into one entry carrying the most frequent genes and DNA. Within this sample are a few hundred thousand distinct CDR3 sequences, with 46% of them counted one time only. Of the sample, about 7.8% falls within the top ten clones. Sequenced material: peripheral blood or thyroid tissue (not recorded which). These receptors all come from a woman between 18 and 29 years old with Graves' hyperthyroidism.

This clonotype was found a few times. The chain uses TRBV29-1 and TRBJ1-1; D is perhaps TRBD1 (5 bases). The CDR3 extends over 11 amino acids. Germline CDR1 SQVTM, CDR2 ANQGSEA. The CDR3 DNA reads as TGCAGTGACAGTAAGAACACTGAAGCTTTCTTT. Translating gives CSDSKNTEAFF.

This clonotype was observed a handful of times. V is TRBV2 and J is TRBJ2-1; no clear D. Trimming pared 8 bases from V and 5 bases from J, leaving 13 bases between. Germline loops: CDR1 SNHLY, CDR2 FYNNEI. This CDR3 contains 13 residues. CDR3 residues: CASSDGPDNEQFF. CDR3 sequence (DNA): TGTGCCAGCTCTGACGGGCCCGACAATGAGCAGTTCTTC.

This sequence joins TRBV6-4 and TRBJ2-2; no reliable D call. CDR1 and CDR2 (germline): MRHNA, SNTAGT. V lost 2 bases to trimming and J lost 4 bases, with 8 bases between them. CDR3 size: 14 residues. The CDR3 DNA reads as TGTGCCAGCAGTGACGCGGCAGGCACCGGGGAGCTGTTTTTT. Its protein product is CASSDAAGTGELFF.

The chain has TRBV6-4 and TRBJ2-2, with 9 bases aligning to TRBD1. Unmatched junction bases numbered 6, after V lost 5 bases and J lost 8 bases. The CDR3 is 14 residues long. Germline CDR1 reads MRHNA; CDR2 reads SNTAGT. The CDR3 is CASSRTGDSGELFF. CDR3 DNA sequence: TGTGCCAGCAGTCGGACAGGGGACTCTGGGGAGCTGTTTTTT.

The chain joins TRBV3-1 to TRBJ1-1, with 7 bases matching TRBD1. Germline V CDR1 and CDR2: LGHDT, YNNKEL (reference sequence). V dropped 1 base and J dropped 4; count of bases not matched to a gene: 6. CDR3 length: 15 amino acids. The CDR3 coding sequence is TGTGCCAGCAGCCAAGTGACAGGGATGAGCACTGAAGCTTTCTTT. Protein sequence: CASSQVTGMSTEAFF.

V is TRBV2 and J is TRBJ2-3; 12 bases fit TRBD2. The J segment lost 3 bases and the V segment lost 4 bases, leaving 2 bases of the junction unmatched. The CDR3 is 15 amino acids. CDR1 and CDR2 (germline): SNHLY, FYNNEI. The CDR3 region is CASSVTSGRTDTQYF. DNA for the CDR3: TGTGCCAGCAGTGTGACTAGCGGGAGAACAGATACGCAGTATTTT.

Remarks on this clonotype: This clone may be a read error of a much larger clone one base away. This rearrangement joins TRBV2 to TRBJ2-3; maybe TRBD2 (5 bases). The CDR3 has 14 amino acids. Germline CDR1 is SNHLY and CDR2 is FYNNEI. The ends were cut back, 6 bases at V and 1 base at J, with 11 bases in the middle. The CDR3 protein is CASRADSGTDTQYF. DNA for the CDR3: TGTGCCAGCAGAGCGGACTCGGGCACAGATACGCAGTATTTT.

The table lists this clonotype with many counts. This rearrangement joins TRBV29-1 to TRBJ2-2; 14 nucleotides agree with TRBD2. V was pared by 7 bases and J by 5 bases, with 9 bases of the junction left unmatched. The CDR3 spans 16 residues. The V gene's germline CDR1 is SQVTM and CDR2 ANQGSEA. The CDR3 loop reads CSAGGTSGSDTGELFF. DNA of the CDR3: TGCAGCGCTGGGGGGACTAGCGGGAGTGATACCGGGGAGCTGTTTTTT.

The chain employs TRBV7-9 and TRBJ1-1; D gene uncertain. CDR1 and CDR2 (germline): SEHNR, FQNEAQ (reference sequence). V was cut by 4 bases and J by 3 bases, with 18 bases left in between. This CDR3 comprises 16 residues. CDR3 sequence reads: CASSSTPSVADTEAFF. The CDR3 coding sequence is TGTGCCAGCAGCTCAACTCCCAGTGTGGCGGACACTGAAGCTTTCTTT.

Many counts were recorded for this clonotype. The V gene is TRBV20-1, the J gene TRBJ2-7; 7 bases are a match to TRBD2. Germline V gene sequence: CDR1 DFQATT, CDR2 SNEGSKA (reference sequence). The CDR3 has 15 residues. J was trimmed by 5 bases and V by 6 bases; bases with no gene match: 16. The CDR3 region is CSANNRGRGRDEQYF. In DNA, the CDR3 is TGCAGTGCCAATAATCGGGGGAGGGGAAGGGACGAGCAGTACTTC.

Ten or more counts support this clonotype. The chain couples TRBV7-7 to TRBJ2-7; no definite D call. Between the trimmed V and J ends, which lost 5 bases and 1 base, there was a span of 15 bases. Germline CDR1 reads SSHAT; CDR2 reads FNYEAQ (reference sequence). This CDR3 is 15 amino acids long. In DNA, the CDR3 is TGTGCCAGCAGCGATATAACGCATTTTTCCTACGAGCAGTACTTC. Translation gives CASSDITHFSYEQYF. The complete variable domain, with remaining parts taken from reference TRBV7-7 and TRBJ2-7, reads GAGVSQSPRYKVTKRGQDVTLRCDPISSHATLYWYQQALGQGPEFLTYFNYEAQPDKSGLPSDRFSAERPEGSISTLTIQRTEQRDSAMYRCASSDITHFSYEQYFGPGTRLTVT.

This sequence joins TRBV11-2 and TRBJ2-1; 8 nucleotides agree with TRBD1. Trimming at V came to 5 bases and at J to 4 bases, leaving 7 bases not matched to a gene. The CDR3 has 15 amino acids. Germline V CDR1 and CDR2: SGHAT, FQNNGV. The CDR3 loop is CASSPTRTGYNEQFF. CDR3 sequence (DNA): TGTGCCAGCAGCCCTACCCGGACAGGGTACAATGAGCAGTTCTTC.

The rearrangement links TRBV7-3 to TRBJ2-6; unclear D gene. This CDR3 spans 16 amino acids. The V end was cut by 8 bases, the J end by 0 bases, with 14 bases between. Germline values: CDR1 SGHTA, CDR2 FQGTGA. The CDR3 coding sequence is TGTGCCAGCGTTGAAGTAGCCGACTCTGGGGCCAACGTCCTGACTTTC. Its translation is CASVEVADSGANVLTF. Supplemented by reference TRBV7-3 and TRBJ2-6, the full variable domain reads GAGVSQTPSNKVTEKGKYVELRCDPISGHTALYWYRQSLGQGPEFLIYFQGTGAADDSGLPNDRFFAVRPEGSVSTLKIQRTERGDSAVYLCASVEVADSGANVLTFGAGSRLTVL.

The chain links TRBV2 to TRBJ2-3; a weak D match, TRBD2 (5 bases). Trimming pared 6 bases from V and 6 bases from J, leaving 16 bases between. The length of the CDR3 is 14 residues. Germline assignment: CDR1 SNHLY and CDR2 FYNNEI. The CDR3 DNA reads as TGTGCCAGCAGCAAACTAGAATTGACGGATACGCAGTATTTT. Protein product: CASSKLELTDTQYF.

This clonotype was counted at least ten times. V usage is TRBV5-5 and J usage is TRBJ1-4, with D unresolved. This CDR3 has 14 amino acids. Germline CDR1 is SGHKS and CDR2 is YYEKEE (reference sequence). The V end lost 4 bases, the J end lost 5 bases, and 12 bases lay between the germline ends. In DNA, the CDR3 is TGTGCCAGCAGCCTCCGCGGGGAAAATGAAAAACTGTTTTTT. It translates to CASSLRGENEKLFF.

The gene calls are TRBV2 and TRBJ1-5; D remains ambiguous. The germline gives CDR1 SNHLY, CDR2 FYNNEI. The CDR3 extends over 16 amino acids. Trimming stripped 6 bases from V and 4 bases from J, with 19 bases between. The CDR3 bases are TGTGCCAGCAGGCCAAGCTTATCGACGTATAATCAGCCCCAGCATTTT. Its protein is CASRPSLSTYNQPQHF.

This clonotype was seen at least ten times. V is TRBV25-1 and J is TRBJ1-2, with D unresolved. This CDR3 is 11 amino acids long. The germline V gene encodes CDR1 MGHDK and CDR2 SYGVNS. Trimming removed 5 bases at V and 9 bases at J, with 10 bases between. DNA for the CDR3: TGTGCCAGCAGTTATCAAAACCGCTACACCTTC. Translating gives CASSYQNRYTF.

This clonotype occurred many times. This chain links TRBV24-1 with TRBJ1-1; TRBD1 matches at 9 bases. This CDR3 comprises 15 residues. CDR1 is KGHDR and CDR2 is SFDVKD in the germline V gene. V dropped 5 bases and J dropped 5; count of bases not matched to a gene: 8. The CDR3 loop reads CATSVTNRGRTEAFF. The CDR3 coding sequence is TGTGCCACCAGTGTTACGAACAGGGGGCGTACTGAAGCTTTCTTT.

This chain joins TRBV7-9 and TRBJ1-2; 9 bases align to TRBD1. Germline V lookup: CDR1 SEHNR, CDR2 FQNEAQ (reference sequence). This CDR3 contains 16 residues. V was pared by 3 bases and J by 4 bases, with 9 bases of the junction left unmatched. CDR3 in amino acids: CASSFGTGIRGYGYTF. In DNA form, the CDR3 reads TGTGCCAGCAGCTTTGGGACAGGGATCCGAGGCTATGGCTACACCTTC.

The rearrangement joins TRBV7-2 to TRBJ1-2, with D hard to call. The V gene's germline CDR1 is SGHTA and CDR2 FQGNSA. This CDR3 is built from 16 residues. The V end was cut by 5 bases, the J end by 7 bases, with 23 bases between. CDR3 loop: CASSEPSQVGRAGYTF. The CDR3 nucleotides are TGTGCCAGCAGCGAACCTAGCCAAGTTGGTAGGGCTGGCTACACCTTC. The full variable domain, completed using reference TRBV7-2 and TRBJ1-2, is GAGVSQSPSNKVTEKGKDVELRCDPISGHTALYWYRQSLGQGLEFLIYFQGNSAPDKSGLPSDRFSAERTGGSVSTLTIQRTQQEDSAVYLCASSEPSQVGRAGYTFGSGTRLTVV.

The sample holds many counts of this clonotype. The chain couples TRBV6-2 or TRBV6-3 to TRBJ2-7, with D hard to call. Germline-derived CDR1 and CDR2 are MNHEY and SVGEGT. Trimming cost V 9 bases and J 0 bases, with 15 bases left between them. The CDR3 runs 14 residues. The CDR3 region has the DNA TGTGCCAGTACCGAGCAGGTCGACTCCTACGAGCAGTACTTC. This encodes CASTEQVDSYEQYF.

This clonotype was seen at least ten times. The rearrangement links TRBV6-5 to TRBJ1-5, with unresolved D. Trimming stripped 9 bases from V and 3 bases from J, with 15 bases between. CDR1 is MNHEY, CDR2 SVGAGI, per germline. The CDR3 length is 14 residues. The CDR3 sequence is CASSPTDPNQPQHF. The CDR3 nucleotides read TGTGCCAGTTCCCCGACGGACCCCAATCAGCCCCAGCATTTT.

This clonotype was observed a single time. This chain connects TRBV7-3 to TRBJ2-5, with D tentatively TRBD1 or TRBD2 (5 bases each). The DNA matches TRBJ2-1 better at its end, which makes the J call doubtful. Germline-derived CDR1 and CDR2 are SGHTA and FQGTGA. The CDR3 spans 16 residues. CDR3 residues: CASSLRDRGRYNEQFF. CDR3 bases: TGTGCCAGCAGCTTAAGGGACCGGGGCCGTTACAATGAGCAGTTCTTC.

This clonotype was found many times. The chain is built from TRBV3-1 and TRBJ2-3; 12 bases agree with TRBD2. Germline trimming cut 5 bases from V and 1 base from J; bases unmatched to any gene: 4. CDR1 and CDR2 from the germline V gene are LGHDT and YNNKEL (reference sequence). The CDR3 totals 16 residues. This CDR3 is CASSLRLAGGTDTQYF. The CDR3 region has the DNA TGTGCCAGCAGCTTACGACTAGCGGGAGGCACAGATACGCAGTATTTT.

The rearrangement joins TRBV10-3 to TRBJ1-5; TRBD1 matches at 7 bases. CDR1 is ENHRY and CDR2 is SYGVKD in the germline V gene. V shed 3 bases, J shed 6 bases, and the junction held 11 bases outside the gene matches. The CDR3 spans 16 residues. This CDR3 reads CAISDKVQGVFQPQHF. The CDR3 DNA reads as TGTGCCATCAGTGATAAGGTCCAGGGGGTCTTTCAGCCCCAGCATTTT.

V usage is TRBV2 and J usage is TRBJ2-7, with D tentatively TRBD1 (6 bases). The germline V and J ends were trimmed by 8 bases and 6 bases, with 14 bases remaining between them. This CDR3 spans 12 amino acids. The germline V gene has CDR1 SNHLY and CDR2 FYNNEI. The CDR3 spells CASRYRVGEQYF. The CDR3 DNA sequence: TGTGCCAGCCGTTACAGGGTCGGCGAGCAGTACTTC.

The chain links TRBV20-1 to TRBJ2-3; D gene unclear. The V gene lost 6 bases and the J gene lost 3 bases, with 16 bases spanning the gap. In germline, CDR1 is DFQATT, CDR2 SNEGSKA (reference sequence). The CDR3 loop spans 14 amino acids. CDR3 region: CSAKAFAATDTQYF. The CDR3 bases are TGCAGTGCCAAGGCTTTCGCAGCAACAGATACGCAGTATTTT.